The T cell receptor (beta chain) under discussion was sequenced for a study of beta chain features in type 1 diabetes. Study-level results: There was a moderate but significant shortening of TCRB CDR3s in all four CD4+ subsets of Type 1 diabetes patients. Patients' naive, central memory and regulatory TCRB repertoires appeared more alike than those of healthy donors.

The authors sorted CD4+ naive, central memory, regulatory and stem cell-like memory cells via CD45RO/CCR7/CD25/CD127/CD95/CD27. Once sorted, every population was more than 95% pure. A word on this clone: The antigen remains unidentified.

Expressed TCRB transcripts were sequenced because the entire RNA isolate underwent reverse transcription. The protocol was immunoSEQ multiplex PCR, while the TCRdb copy is restricted to in-frame clones and leaves out a portion. The top ten clones hold around 0.7% of a sample with about 150,000 clones, roughly 9% of them seen once. V was pared by 5 bases and J by 3 bases, with 7 bases of the junction left unmatched. The CDR3 has 15 residues. Germline assignment: CDR1 SGHAT and CDR2 FQDESV (reference sequence). The specimen sequenced was central memory CD4+ T cells from blood. The receptor was derived from a woman aged 25-40 years with type 1 diabetes. V and J are TRBV11-1 and TRBJ2-5, with 9 bases fitting TRBD2. CDR3 amino acids: CASSPGLAREETQYF. In nucleotides, the CDR3 is TGTGCCAGCAGCCCGGGACTAGCAAGGGAAGAGACCCAGTACTTC.